Presented here are 25 T cell receptor beta chains from one specimen sequenced in a study of post-analysis software for immune sequencing data. Study outcomes and limitations: Controls had lower frequencies than patients of about 5 TRBV segments, which included TRBV5-6, TRBV5-1 and TRBV20-1.

Researchers reported that TCR beta cDNA libraries carried unique molecular identifiers. Each CDR3 protein is one row after TCRdb ran MiXCR on the PCR reads. The sample holds roughly 650,000 distinct CDR3 sequences, 55% to 60% seen once. These receptors' targets are unknown. Sequenced material: blood. The receptors originated from a girl aged 2-10 years with multiple sclerosis.

This clonotype occurred a few times. V gene TRBV6-4 combines with J gene TRBJ1-5, with 8 bases aligning to TRBD1. The CDR3 sequence is 14 residues long. CDR1 and CDR2 from the germline V gene are MRHNA and SNTAGT. V lost 6 bases to trimming and J lost 5 bases; unmatched junction nucleotides: 6. For the CDR3, the DNA is TGTGCCAGCAGCGTTGACAGGGGAGATCAGCCCCAGCATTTT. Its protein is CASSVDRGDQPQHF.

The V call is TRBV5-1, the J call TRBJ2-3; D unclear. Trimming took off 0 bases at V and 6 bases at J, with 8 bases between the two ends. The CDR3 loop spans 13 amino acids. In germline, CDR1 is SGHRS, CDR2 YFSETQ. For the CDR3, the DNA is TGCGCCAGCAGCTTGGAATCCGGGGATACGCAGTATTTT. Its translation is CASSLESGDTQYF. The variable domain in full, completed from reference TRBV5-1 and TRBJ2-3, reads KAGVTQTPRYLIKTRGQQVTLSCSPISGHRSVSWYQQTPGQGLQFLFEYFSETQRNKGNFPGRFSGRQFSNSRSEMNVSTLELGDSALYLCASSLESGDTQYFGPGTRLTVL.

The chain joins TRBV7-9 to TRBJ2-3; D not certain. Trimming shortened V by 5 bases and J by 7 bases, and 16 bases separated the two germline ends. The CDR3 covers 14 residues. CDR1 is SEHNR and CDR2 is FQNEAQ in the germline V gene (reference sequence). CDR3 residues: CASSPPLLGHTQYF. The CDR3 nucleotides are TGTGCCAGCAGCCCTCCTCTGCTGGGCCATACGCAGTATTTT.

The chain is built from TRBV10-3 and TRBJ1-1, with D hard to call. The germline V and J ends were trimmed by 6 bases and 0 bases, with 11 bases remaining between them. The CDR3 sequence is 14 residues long. CDR1 and CDR2 (germline): ENHRY, SYGVKD. This chain's CDR3 is CAISETHVNTEAFF. For the CDR3, the DNA is TGTGCCATCAGCGAGACACACGTGAACACTGAAGCTTTCTTT.

This clonotype has more than one count but fewer than ten. V gene TRBV6-2 or TRBV6-3 combines with J gene TRBJ2-3, with 9 bases fitting TRBD1. CDR1 and CDR2 (germline): MNHEY, SVGEGT. V lost 5 bases to trimming and J lost 2 bases; unmatched junction nucleotides: 2. The CDR3 is 14 residues long. CDR3 coding DNA: TGTGCCAGCAGTCGGACAGGGGACACAGATACGCAGTATTTT. Its protein is CASSRTGDTDTQYF.

The chain recombines TRBV6-5 with TRBJ1-2; D unresolved. The CDR3 has 15 residues. With 2 bases removed from V and 2 bases from J, the gap between germline ends came to 12 bases. Per germline, CDR1 MNHEY and CDR2 SVGAGI. CDR3 DNA: TGTGCCAGCAGTTACGCGTGGGGAGGAAACTATGGCTACACCTTC. This gives the protein CASSYAWGGNYGYTF.

This clonotype was seen a few times. CDR3 in amino acids: CASSVEYNQPQHF. CDR3 in DNA: TGTGCCAGCAGCGTAGAATACAATCAGCCCCAGCATTTT. The chain employs TRBV9 and TRBJ1-5, with unresolved D. V was shortened by 0 bases and J by 3 bases, with 4 bases between the two germline ends. Germline values: CDR1 SGDLS, CDR2 YYNGEE. This CDR3 has 13 residues.

The chain employs TRBV6-5 and TRBJ2-3; TRBD1 might be the D (6 bases). This CDR3 has 16 amino acids. Per germline, CDR1 MNHEY and CDR2 SVGAGI. The germline V and J ends were trimmed by 5 bases and 2 bases, with 17 bases remaining between them. CDR3 in DNA: TGTGCCAGCAGTCGAGAACAGGGCGTAATCACAGATACGCAGTATTTT. Translation: CASSREQGVITDTQYF.

This clonotype was detected only a few times. CDR3 amino acids: CASSTGTGGQQFF. The CDR3 DNA reads as TGTGCCAGCAGTACCGGGACAGGGGGACAGCAGTTCTTC. The genes are TRBV6-5 and TRBJ2-1; the match to TRBD1 covers 11 bases. Germline lookup yields CDR1 MNHEY and CDR2 SVGAGI. The V segment lost 5 bases and the J segment 11 bases; nucleotides outside the gene matches: 5. This CDR3 is built from 13 residues.

The CDR3 coding sequence is TGCGCCAGCAGCCAAGATTGGGGAGCAGGAGCTAGATATGGCTACACCTTC. As protein: CASSQDWGAGARYGYTF. The rearrangement joins TRBV4-1 to TRBJ1-2; D gene unclear. The CDR3 loop spans 17 amino acids. Trimming stripped 0 bases from V and 5 bases from J, with 19 bases between. The V gene's germline CDR1 is MGHRA and CDR2 YSYEKL.

This clonotype has a single count. The V gene is TRBV10-3, the J gene TRBJ1-2; TRBD1 is a possible D gene (6 bases). The CDR3 length is 14 residues. Germline V gene sequence: CDR1 ENHRY, CDR2 SYGVKD. The V gene lost 2 bases and the J gene lost 4 bases, with 11 bases spanning the gap. The CDR3 spells CAISERTETYGYTF. DNA for the CDR3: TGTGCCATCAGTGAGAGGACAGAAACCTATGGCTACACCTTC.

This clonotype was recorded a few times. An end of the junction differs from the germline gene, which may be a read error. The chain is built from TRBV29-1 and TRBJ2-1; 9 bases map to TRBD2. Germline V gene sequence: CDR1 SQVTM, CDR2 ANQGSEA. The CDR3 contains 18 residues. CDR3 amino acids: CSVEGDSETSGGYSEQFF. The CDR3 DNA follows: TGCAGCGTTGAAGGGGACAGCGAGACGAGCGGGGGGTACAGTGAGCAGTTCTTC.

The V and J genes are TRBV7-2 and TRBJ2-3, with 11 nucleotides matching TRBD2. J was trimmed by 3 bases and V by 2 bases; bases with no gene match: 4. The germline CDR1 and CDR2 sequences are SGHTA and FQGNSA. The CDR3 length is 16 residues. The CDR3 protein is CASSLQGLAATDTQYF. For the CDR3, the DNA is TGTGCCAGCAGCTTACAGGGACTAGCGGCGACAGATACGCAGTATTTT.

The J gene is TRBJ2-7, the V gene TRBV7-9, with a weak D call TRBD2 (5 bases). The germline V gene encodes CDR1 SEHNR and CDR2 FQNEAQ (reference sequence). V was trimmed by 0 bases and J by 5 bases, leaving 11 bases between them. The CDR3 runs to 14 residues. The CDR3 DNA reads as TGTGCCAGCAGCTTAGCGGGAGTCCGGGACGAGCAGTACTTC. Translating it yields CASSLAGVRDEQYF.

V and J are TRBV20-1 and TRBJ2-3, with D possibly being TRBD2 (5 bases). The V gene's germline CDR1 is DFQATT and CDR2 SNEGSKA (reference sequence). The CDR3 spans 14 residues. With 0 bases removed from V and 6 bases from J, the gap between germline ends came to 13 bases. CDR3 nucleotide sequence: TGCAGTGCTAGAGATCTGGCGGGCCCGGATACGCAGTATTTT. Its protein product is CSARDLAGPDTQYF.

The CDR3 bases are TGTGCCATCAGTGGACCTTCCACCTACAATGAGCAGTTCTTC. The encoded protein is CAISGPSTYNEQFF. The chain has TRBV10-3 and TRBJ2-1; D gene ambiguous. The germline V gene has CDR1 ENHRY and CDR2 SYGVKD. V was shortened by 4 bases and J by 2 bases, with 9 bases between the two germline ends. The CDR3 spans 14 residues.

This sequence joins TRBV6-5 and TRBJ2-6; D gene uncertain. The CDR3 has 15 residues. Trimming removed 5 bases at V and 1 base at J, with 9 bases between. The V gene's germline CDR1 is MNHEY and CDR2 SVGAGI. The CDR3 DNA follows: TGTGCCAGCAGTCACGAGAGTTCTGGGGCCAACGTCCTGACTTTC. It translates to CASSHESSGANVLTF.

V is TRBV12-3 or TRBV12-4 and J is TRBJ2-7, with D possibly TRBD2 on 5 matching bases. V was cut by 3 bases and J by 1 base, with 7 bases left in between. The CDR3 covers 13 residues. For the CDR3, the DNA is TGTGCCAGCAGTTTGGAGGTTTCCTACGAGCAGTACTTC. Its protein is CASSLEVSYEQYF.

Only a few counts were recorded for this clonotype. Here the CDR3 DNA reads TGTGCCATCGGGAGCACAGATACGCAGTATTTT. It encodes CAIGSTDTQYF. The J gene is TRBJ2-3, the V gene TRBV10-3, with D uncertain. The V end was cut by 8 bases, the J end by 0 bases, with 3 bases between. Germline V gene data show CDR1 as ENHRY and CDR2 as SYGVKD. CDR3 length: 11 amino acids.

CDR3 loop: CASSSGTQGREQFF. As DNA, the CDR3 is TGCGCCAGCAGCTCGGGGACCCAGGGACGTGAGCAGTTCTTC. V gene TRBV5-1 combines with J gene TRBJ2-1; either TRBD1 or TRBD2 may supply D (5 bases each). Between the trimmed V and J ends, which lost 3 bases and 9 bases, there was a span of 16 bases. The CDR3 sequence is 14 residues long. Looked up from germline, CDR1 is SGHRS and CDR2 is YFSETQ.

This clonotype was detected a few times. The rearrangement links TRBV6-5 to TRBJ2-5; TRBD1 aligns across 11 bases. CDR1 is MNHEY, CDR2 SVGAGI, per germline. The CDR3 totals 14 residues. Trimming at V came to 4 bases and at J to 4 bases, leaving 2 bases not matched to a gene. CDR3 sequence: CASSWGTGGETQYF. The DNA of the CDR3 is TGTGCCAGCAGTTGGGGGACAGGGGGAGAGACCCAGTACTTC.

This clonotype appeared a few times. The rearrangement links TRBV20-1 to TRBJ1-4; D not resolved. Germline values: CDR1 DFQATT, CDR2 SNEGSKA (reference sequence). With 2 bases removed from V and 8 bases from J, the gap between germline ends came to 21 bases. The CDR3 extends over 16 amino acids. CDR3 residues: CSARPRGQPVMEKLFF. The CDR3 coding sequence is TGCAGTGCTAGACCCCGCGGGCAGCCTGTAATGGAAAAACTGTTTTTT.

This rearrangement joins TRBV7-9 to TRBJ2-5, with D possibly called TRBD1 or TRBD2 (5 bases each). Germline CDR1 is SEHNR and CDR2 is FQNEAQ (reference sequence). The CDR3 has 14 amino acids. V dropped 2 bases and J dropped 0 bases, with 7 bases sitting between them. The CDR3 spells CASSLPGHQETQYF. CDR3 in DNA: TGTGCCAGCAGCTTACCGGGACACCAAGAGACCCAGTACTTC. Filled out from reference TRBV7-9 and TRBJ2-5, the complete variable domain reads DTGVSQNPRHKITKRGQNVTFRCDPISEHNRLYWYRQTLGQGPEFLTYFQNEAQLEKSRLLSDRFSAERPKGSFSTLEIQRTEQGDSAMYLCASSLPGHQETQYFGPGTRLLVL.

The DNA of the CDR3 is TGTGCCAGCAGCAAGCCAGGGGGCGCGACTGAAGCTTTCTTT. Translating gives CASSKPGGATEAFF. The V gene is TRBV6-6, the J gene TRBJ1-1; 8 nucleotides match TRBD1. This CDR3 has 14 amino acids. J lost 5 bases, V lost 6 bases, and 8 bases had no gene match. Germline lookup yields CDR1 MNHNY and CDR2 SVGAGI (reference sequence).

The chain recombines TRBV20-1 with TRBJ2-5, with unresolved D. The CDR3 extends over 12 amino acids. Germline loops: CDR1 DFQATT, CDR2 SNEGSKA (reference sequence). V lost 6 bases and J 0 bases, leaving 8 bases between the germline ends. In nucleotides, the CDR3 is TGCAGTGCCACAATTAACCAAGAGACCCAGTACTTC. Amino acids: CSATINQETQYF.